The 24 T cell receptor beta chains listed next were all sequenced from one sample in a study of CD8 T cells in Susac syndrome (dated by TCRdb to between 2018 and 2021). Receptor amplification or capture employed the immunoSEQ multiplex PCR assay. RNA was extracted using the RNeasy kit, and about 0.45 to 1 microgram was reverse transcribed with random hexamers. The public sequencing data were trimmed at Q25 with fastp and processed into clonotypes with MiXCR by TCRdb, which kept only in-frame beta chains. Identical CDR3 proteins give one entry, which carries the most common genes and DNA. This sample gives around 150,000 distinct CDR3 sequences in total; around 94% of them show up just once. The biggest ten clones account for 0.11% to 0.15% of the sample. The sequenced material came from CD4+ T cells from PBMCs. Receptor source: a human donor in good health.

The chain employs TRBV28 and TRBJ1-6, with a possible D match to TRBD1 (5 bases). Per the germline V gene, CDR1 is MDHEN and CDR2 is SYDVKM. The ends were cut back, 6 bases at V and 7 bases at J, with 19 bases in the middle. There are 16 residues in the CDR3. CDR3 in DNA: TGTGCCAGCAGCCGCCCCCTCCAGGGTTTCAATTCACCCCTCCACTTT. Its translation is CASSRPLQGFNSPLHF.

This chain uses TRBV25-1 with TRBJ2-1, with 12 bases aligning to TRBD1. Losses at the gene ends were 4 bases for V and 9 bases for J; bases not matched to a gene: 10. Germline V lookup: CDR1 MGHDK, CDR2 SYGVNS. This CDR3 is 16 amino acids long. The CDR3, as DNA: TGTGCCAGCAGTGCGCGCACCGGGACAGGGGGCGGTGAGCAGTTCTTC. It is translated as CASSARTGTGGGEQFF.

V and J are TRBV20-1 and TRBJ1-5, with unresolved D. CDR3 length: 14 residues. V lost 1 base to trimming and J lost 2 bases, with 9 bases between them. Germline V gives CDR1 DFQATT, CDR2 SNEGSKA (reference sequence). The DNA of the CDR3 is TGCAGTGCTAGAGTTCCAGCCGGCAATCAGCCCCAGCATTTT. It specifies CSARVPAGNQPQHF.

The chain combines TRBV30 with TRBJ2-1; unclear D gene. CDR1 GTSNPN and CDR2 SVGIG come from the germline V gene (reference sequence). The V gene lost 2 bases and the J gene lost 4 bases, with 18 bases spanning the gap. This CDR3 contains 16 residues. The CDR3 here is CAWSFGAPKIYNEQFF. The CDR3 region has the DNA TGTGCCTGGAGTTTTGGCGCACCCAAGATATACAATGAGCAGTTCTTC.

V gene TRBV29-1 combines with J gene TRBJ1-2, with D perhaps TRBD1 (5 bases). The CDR3 contains 11 residues. Trimming cost V 3 bases and J 14 bases, with 16 bases left between them. Germline CDR1 SQVTM, CDR2 ANQGSEA. The CDR3 region is CSVDRESKGTF. In DNA, the CDR3 is TGCAGCGTTGACAGGGAGTCAAAGGGGACCTTC. Together with reference TRBV29-1 and TRBJ1-2, the CDR3 gives the full variable domain: SAVISQKPSRDICQRGTSLTIQCQVDSQVTMMFWYRQQPGQSLTLIATANQGSEATYESGFVIDKFPISRPNLTFSTLTVSNMSPEDSSIYLCSVDRESKGTFGSGTRLTVV.

V usage is TRBV4-3 and J usage is TRBJ1-6; D gene ambiguous. CDR1 and CDR2 from the germline V gene are LGHNA and YSLEER. Trimming took off 0 bases at V and 5 bases at J, with 8 bases between the two ends. This CDR3 is 15 amino acids long. The CDR3 is CASSQERQDNSPLHF. CDR3 bases: TGCGCCAGCAGCCAAGAAAGGCAGGATAATTCACCCCTCCACTTT.

This clonotype is a singleton in its sample. The chain combines TRBV3-1 with TRBJ1-4, with D unresolved. CDR1 and CDR2 (germline): LGHDT, YNNKEL (reference sequence). The CDR3 has 12 residues. Trimming took 1 base from V and 5 from J, leaving 2 bases between them. CDR3 sequence reads: CASSQANEKLFF. The CDR3, as DNA: TGTGCCAGCAGCCAAGCGAATGAAAAACTGTTTTTT.

This rearrangement joins TRBV2 to TRBJ2-3; D gene uncertain. Trimming removed 9 bases at V and 4 bases at J, with 8 bases between. This CDR3 comprises 11 residues. From germline, CDR1 is SNHLY and CDR2 FYNNEI. The CDR3 nucleotides read TGTGCCAGTCGAAGGGCAGATACGCAGTATTTT. Protein product: CASRRADTQYF.

This chain links TRBV12-3 or TRBV12-4 with TRBJ1-1; no definite D call. The ends were cut back, 4 bases at V and 3 bases at J, with 9 bases in the middle. This CDR3 is 13 amino acids long. The CDR3 spells CASSSQSDTEAFF. In DNA, the CDR3 is TGTGCCAGCAGTTCCCAGAGCGACACTGAAGCTTTCTTT.

The J gene is TRBJ1-5, the V gene TRBV20-1; D not certain. The CDR3 runs 13 residues. V was clipped by 3 bases and J by 0 bases, with 6 bases between them. CDR1 and CDR2 (germline): DFQATT, SNEGSKA (reference sequence). DNA for the CDR3: TGCAGTGCTAGGGGTAATAGCAATCAGCCCCAGCATTTT. This sequence encodes CSARGNSNQPQHF.

The chain has TRBV6-1 and TRBJ2-7, with TRBD1 matching 7 bases. Per the germline V gene, CDR1 is MNHNS and CDR2 is SASEGT. Unmatched junction bases numbered 10, after V lost 10 bases and J lost 1 base. The CDR3 loop spans 14 amino acids. The DNA for the CDR3 is TGTGCCACCCACCGGGACAGAACATCCTACGAGCAGTACTTC. It is translated as CATHRDRTSYEQYF.

The CDR3 loop is CASSRYGKGTDTQYF. The CDR3, as DNA: TGTGCCAGCAGCCGCTACGGGAAAGGCACAGATACGCAGTATTTT. The gene calls are TRBV14 and TRBJ2-3; D might be TRBD2 (5 bases). The V end was cut by 4 bases, the J end by 1 base, with 12 bases between. Germline lookup yields CDR1 SGHDN and CDR2 FVKESK. The CDR3 loop spans 15 amino acids.

The rearrangement joins TRBV5-1 to TRBJ2-7; perhaps D is TRBD1 or TRBD2 (5 bases each). CDR1 and CDR2 (germline): SGHRS, YFSETQ. The CDR3 loop spans 15 amino acids. V dropped 0 bases and J dropped 2 bases, with 12 bases sitting between them. CDR3 protein: CASSLAGTPPYEQYF. CDR3 in DNA: TGCGCCAGCAGCTTGGCCGGGACCCCCCCCTACGAGCAGTACTTC.

The chain is built from TRBV20-1 and TRBJ2-5, with 9 bases that match TRBD2. CDR1 is DFQATT and CDR2 is SNEGSKA in the germline V gene (reference sequence). V was clipped by 7 bases and J by 4 bases; unmatched bases: 10. This CDR3 region has 14 residues. CDR3 loop: CSGIPGLATETQYF. CDR3 nucleotide sequence: TGCAGTGGGATACCGGGACTAGCAACAGAGACCCAGTACTTC.

The chain is built from TRBV4-3 and TRBJ2-1; D unclear. V lost 1 base and J lost 5, with 9 bases in between. Germline V gene data show CDR1 as LGHNA and CDR2 as YSLEER. The CDR3 is made up of 14 amino acids. CDR3 bases: TGCGCCAGCAGCCAAGGGATTGGCAACAATGAGCAGTTCTTC. Residues: CASSQGIGNNEQFF.

The chain is built from TRBV20-1 and TRBJ1-5; D remains ambiguous. V lost 0 bases and J lost 2, with 11 bases in between. CDR1 and CDR2 (germline): DFQATT, SNEGSKA (reference sequence). The CDR3 is 15 amino acids. CDR3 loop: CSARDRRQGNQPQHF. CDR3 bases: TGCAGTGCTAGAGATCGTAGACAAGGCAATCAGCCCCAGCATTTT.

The gene calls are TRBV6-2 or TRBV6-3 and TRBJ2-1; D might be TRBD1 or TRBD2, each matching 5 bases. Trimming left V 7 bases short and J 5 bases short, with 15 bases between. The CDR3 extends over 14 amino acids. The germline CDR1 and CDR2 sequences are MNHEY and SVGEGT. CDR3 sequence reads: CASTPRGRDNEQFF. CDR3 nucleotides: TGTGCCAGCACTCCTCGGGGCAGGGACAATGAGCAGTTCTTC.

The chain carries TRBV29-1 and TRBJ2-7, with 7 bases aligning to TRBD1. J was trimmed by 3 bases and V by 6 bases; bases with no gene match: 8. CDR3 length equals 13 residues. Germline values: CDR1 SQVTM, CDR2 ANQGSEA. As DNA, the CDR3 is TGCAGCGTGACACAGGGGAGCTACTACGAGCAGTACTTC. Amino acid sequence: CSVTQGSYYEQYF.

This clonotype showed up just a few times. The gene calls are TRBV12-3 or TRBV12-4 and TRBJ1-1; D ambiguous. The CDR3 runs 11 residues. V lost 1 base, J lost 3 bases, and 0 bases lay in between. CDR3 residues: CASSLDTEAFF. The CDR3 coding sequence is TGTGCCAGCAGTTTAGACACTGAAGCTTTCTTT.

The chain uses TRBV7-9 and TRBJ1-3; D gene ambiguous. V shed 11 bases and J shed 2 bases, with 13 bases lying between them. The CDR3 totals 13 residues. From germline, CDR1 is SEHNR and CDR2 FQNEAQ (reference sequence). In nucleotides, the CDR3 is TGTGCCGCTGCGTCGGGAACTGGAAACACCATATATTTT. Translated, it gives CAAASGTGNTIYF. Complete variable domain (other parts from reference TRBV7-9 and TRBJ1-3): DTGVSQNPRHKITKRGQNVTFRCDPISEHNRLYWYRQTLGQGPEFLTYFQNEAQLEKSRLLSDRFSAERPKGSFSTLEIQRTEQGDSAMYLCAAASGTGNTIYFGEGSWLTVV.

The genes are TRBV28 and TRBJ1-1; perhaps TRBD1 as D (6 bases). Germline V gene data show CDR1 as MDHEN and CDR2 as SYDVKM. Trimming cost V 8 bases and J 2 bases, with 12 bases left between them. This CDR3 spans 13 amino acids. The CDR3 DNA reads TGTGCCAGCGGGACGACAGGAAACACTGAAGCTTTCTTT. It codes for CASGTTGNTEAFF.

The chain combines TRBV28 with TRBJ1-5; D uncertain. The CDR3 is made up of 17 amino acids. V shed 5 bases and J shed 1 base, with 18 bases lying between them. Germline values: CDR1 MDHEN, CDR2 SYDVKM. CDR3 nucleotides: TGTGCCAGCAGTAATTTCGGGTTCAGGACGAGCAATCAGCCCCAGCATTTT. It codes for CASSNFGFRTSNQPQHF.

The genes are TRBV3-1 and TRBJ2-2, with D possibly being TRBD1 or TRBD2 (6 bases each). The germline gives CDR1 LGHDT, CDR2 YNNKEL (reference sequence). V shed 5 bases and J shed 10 bases, with 14 bases lying between them. CDR3 length: 13 residues. The CDR3 nucleotides read TGTGCCAGCAGCGGGAGTGGGGGGCTGGAGCTGTTTTTT. Residues: CASSGSGGLELFF.

V and J are TRBV4-3 and TRBJ2-5; no clear D gene. V gave up 1 base and J gave up 0 bases, with 9 bases separating them. The CDR3 spans 15 residues. Germline values: CDR1 LGHNA, CDR2 YSLEER. As DNA, the CDR3 is TGCGCCAGCAGCCAAGGGCTCGGGTACCAAGAGACCCAGTACTTC. As protein: CASSQGLGYQETQYF.